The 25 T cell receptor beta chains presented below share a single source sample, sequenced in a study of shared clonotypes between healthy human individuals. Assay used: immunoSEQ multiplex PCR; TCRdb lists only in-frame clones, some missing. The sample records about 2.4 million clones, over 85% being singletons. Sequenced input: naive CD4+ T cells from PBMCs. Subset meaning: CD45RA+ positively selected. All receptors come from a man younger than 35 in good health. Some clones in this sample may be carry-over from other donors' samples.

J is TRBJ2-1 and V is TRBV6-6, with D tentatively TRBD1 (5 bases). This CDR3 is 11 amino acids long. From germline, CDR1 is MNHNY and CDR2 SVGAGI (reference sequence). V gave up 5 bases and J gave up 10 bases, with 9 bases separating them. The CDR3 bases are TGTGCCAGCAGTCCTGGGGCGGAGCAGTTCTTC. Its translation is CASSPGAEQFF.

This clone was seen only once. CDR3 protein: CASSRTGPNTDTQYF. As DNA, the CDR3 is TGTGCCAGCAGCCGGACAGGACCAAACACAGATACGCAGTATTTT. This chain links TRBV4-2 with TRBJ2-3; 7 positions agree with TRBD1. In germline, CDR1 is LGHNA, CDR2 YNFKEQ. This CDR3 is built from 15 residues. Trimming took 4 bases from V and 2 from J; bases not matched to a gene: 6.

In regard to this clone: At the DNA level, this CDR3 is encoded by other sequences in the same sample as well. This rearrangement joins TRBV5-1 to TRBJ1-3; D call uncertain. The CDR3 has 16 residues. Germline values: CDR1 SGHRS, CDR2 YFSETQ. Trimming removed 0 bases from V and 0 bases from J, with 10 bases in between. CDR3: CASSLDPGSSGNTIYF. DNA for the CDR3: TGCGCCAGCAGCTTGGACCCGGGGAGCTCTGGAAACACCATATATTTT.

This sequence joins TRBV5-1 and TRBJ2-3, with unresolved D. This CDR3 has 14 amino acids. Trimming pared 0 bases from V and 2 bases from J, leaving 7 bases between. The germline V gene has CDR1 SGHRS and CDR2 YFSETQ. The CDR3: CASSLVVNTDTQYF. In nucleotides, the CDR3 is TGCGCCAGCAGCTTGGTGGTCAACACAGATACGCAGTATTTT.

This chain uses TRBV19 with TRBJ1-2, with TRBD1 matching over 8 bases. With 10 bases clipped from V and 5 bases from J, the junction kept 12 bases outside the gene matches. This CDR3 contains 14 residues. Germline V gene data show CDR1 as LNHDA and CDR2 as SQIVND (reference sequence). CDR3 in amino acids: CATRQGSNRYGYTF. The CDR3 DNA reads TGTGCCACTCGACAGGGGTCGAACCGGTATGGCTACACCTTC.

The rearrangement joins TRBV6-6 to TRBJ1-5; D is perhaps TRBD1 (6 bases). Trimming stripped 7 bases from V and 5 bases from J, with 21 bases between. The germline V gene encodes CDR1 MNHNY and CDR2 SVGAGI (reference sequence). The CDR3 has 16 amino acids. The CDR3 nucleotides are TGTGCCAGCACCAATGGACAGACCCGTTCGGATCAGCCCCAGCATTTT. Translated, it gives CASTNGQTRSDQPQHF.

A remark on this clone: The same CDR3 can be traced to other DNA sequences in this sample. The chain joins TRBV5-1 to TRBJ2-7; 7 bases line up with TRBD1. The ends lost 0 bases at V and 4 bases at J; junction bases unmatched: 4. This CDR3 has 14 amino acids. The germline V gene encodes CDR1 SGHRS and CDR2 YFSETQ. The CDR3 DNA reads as TGCGCCAGCAGCTTGGGTGACAGGGAGTACGAGCAGTACTTC. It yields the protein CASSLGDREYEQYF.

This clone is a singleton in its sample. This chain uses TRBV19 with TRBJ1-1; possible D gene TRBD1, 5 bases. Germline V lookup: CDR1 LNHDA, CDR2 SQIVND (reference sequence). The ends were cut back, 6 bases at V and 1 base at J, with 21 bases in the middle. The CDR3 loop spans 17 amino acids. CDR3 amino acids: CASSPGGRRKGNTEAFF. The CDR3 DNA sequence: TGTGCCAGTAGCCCTGGGGGACGGCGAAAAGGGAACACTGAAGCTTTCTTT.

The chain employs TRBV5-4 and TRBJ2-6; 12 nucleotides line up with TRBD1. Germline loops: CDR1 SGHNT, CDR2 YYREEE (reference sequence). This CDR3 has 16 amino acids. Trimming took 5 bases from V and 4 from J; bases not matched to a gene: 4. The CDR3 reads CASRGQGARGANVLTF. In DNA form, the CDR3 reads TGTGCCAGCAGGGGACAGGGGGCGCGGGGGGCCAACGTCCTGACTTTC.

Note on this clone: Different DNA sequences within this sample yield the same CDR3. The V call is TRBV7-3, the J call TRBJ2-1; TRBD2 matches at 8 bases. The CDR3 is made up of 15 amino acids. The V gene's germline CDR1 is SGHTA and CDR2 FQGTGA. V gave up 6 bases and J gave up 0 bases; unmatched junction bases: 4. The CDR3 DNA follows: TGTGCCAGCAGTCTGAGCGGGAGCTCCTACAATGAGCAGTTCTTC. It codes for CASSLSGSSYNEQFF.

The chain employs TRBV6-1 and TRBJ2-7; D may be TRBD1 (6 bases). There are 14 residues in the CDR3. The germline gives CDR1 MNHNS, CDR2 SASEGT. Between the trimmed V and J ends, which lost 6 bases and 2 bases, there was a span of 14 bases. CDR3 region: CASRTTGLTYEQYF. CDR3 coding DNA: TGTGCCAGCAGAACGACAGGACTTACCTACGAGCAGTACTTC.

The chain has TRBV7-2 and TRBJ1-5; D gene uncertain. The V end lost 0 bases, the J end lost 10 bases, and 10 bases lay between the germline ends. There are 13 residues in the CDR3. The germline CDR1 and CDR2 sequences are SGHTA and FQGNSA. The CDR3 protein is CASSLAGISPQHF. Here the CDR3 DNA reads TGTGCCAGCAGCTTAGCAGGGATCAGCCCCCAGCATTTT.

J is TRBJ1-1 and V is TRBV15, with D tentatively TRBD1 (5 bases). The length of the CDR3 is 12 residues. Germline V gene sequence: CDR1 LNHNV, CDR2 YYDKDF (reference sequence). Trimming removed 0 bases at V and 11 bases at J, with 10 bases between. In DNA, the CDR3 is TGTGCCACCAGCAGAGAGGCCCGGGGGGCTTTCTTT. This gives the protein CATSREARGAFF.

This CDR3 reads CASSSLNRAGNTIYF. In nucleotides, the CDR3 is TGTGCCAGCAGCTCGTTAAATAGGGCAGGAAACACCATATATTTT. The rearrangement uses TRBV7-9 and TRBJ1-3; D unresolved. V was pared by 4 bases and J by 4 bases, with 14 bases between. Germline lookup yields CDR1 SEHNR and CDR2 FQNEAQ (reference sequence). The CDR3 runs 15 residues.

The CDR3 protein is CASSLAWTPDNTEAFF. The CDR3 nucleotides are TGTGCCAGCAGTTTAGCATGGACCCCGGACAACACTGAAGCTTTCTTT. This chain joins TRBV28 and TRBJ1-1; D ambiguous. Trimming removed 2 bases from V and 2 bases from J, with 15 bases in between. Germline V gene lookup returns CDR1 MDHEN and CDR2 SYDVKM. CDR3 size: 16 residues.

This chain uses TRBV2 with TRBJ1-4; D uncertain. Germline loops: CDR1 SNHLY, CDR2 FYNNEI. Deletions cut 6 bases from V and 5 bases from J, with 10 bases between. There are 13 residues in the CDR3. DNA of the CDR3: TGTGCCAGCAGGGGGAACGGCAATGAAAAACTGTTTTTT. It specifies CASRGNGNEKLFF.

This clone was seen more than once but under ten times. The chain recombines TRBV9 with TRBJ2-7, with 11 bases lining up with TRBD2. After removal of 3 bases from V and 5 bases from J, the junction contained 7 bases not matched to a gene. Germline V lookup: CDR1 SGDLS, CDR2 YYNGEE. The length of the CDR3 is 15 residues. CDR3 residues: CASSGPSGRPHEQYF. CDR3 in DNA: TGTGCCAGCAGCGGGCCTAGCGGGAGGCCCCACGAGCAGTACTTC.

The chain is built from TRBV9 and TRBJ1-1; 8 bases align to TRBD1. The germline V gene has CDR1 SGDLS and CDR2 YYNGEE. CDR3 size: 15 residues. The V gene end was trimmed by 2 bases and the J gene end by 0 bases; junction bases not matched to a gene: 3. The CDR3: CASSVRDRMNTEAFF. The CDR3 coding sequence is TGTGCCAGCAGCGTCCGGGACAGGATGAACACTGAAGCTTTCTTT.

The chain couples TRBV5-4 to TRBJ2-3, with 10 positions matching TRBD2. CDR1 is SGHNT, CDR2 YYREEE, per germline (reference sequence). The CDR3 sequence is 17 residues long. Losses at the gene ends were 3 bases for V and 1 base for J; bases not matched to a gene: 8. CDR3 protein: CASSSLAGTSGTDTQYF. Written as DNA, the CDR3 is TGTGCCAGCAGCTCACTGGCCGGGACTAGCGGCACAGATACGCAGTATTTT.

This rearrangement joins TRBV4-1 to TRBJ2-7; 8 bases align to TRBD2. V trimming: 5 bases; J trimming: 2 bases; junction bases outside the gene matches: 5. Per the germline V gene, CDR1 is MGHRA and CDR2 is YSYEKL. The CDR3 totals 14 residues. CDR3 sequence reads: CASSLREAAYEQYF. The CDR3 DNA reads TGCGCCAGCAGCTTGCGGGAGGCCGCCTACGAGCAGTACTTC.

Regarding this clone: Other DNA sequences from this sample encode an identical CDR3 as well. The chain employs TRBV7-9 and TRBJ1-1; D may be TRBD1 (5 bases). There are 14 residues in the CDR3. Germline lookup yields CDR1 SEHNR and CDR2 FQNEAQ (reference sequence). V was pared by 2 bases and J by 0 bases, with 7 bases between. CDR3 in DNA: TGTGCCAGCAGCTTACTGGGGCTGAACACTGAAGCTTTCTTT. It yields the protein CASSLLGLNTEAFF.

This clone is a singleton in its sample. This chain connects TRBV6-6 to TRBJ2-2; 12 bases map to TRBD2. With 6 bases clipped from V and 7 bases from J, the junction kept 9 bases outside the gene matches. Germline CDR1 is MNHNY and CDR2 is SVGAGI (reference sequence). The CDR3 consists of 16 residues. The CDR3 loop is CASRETSGRRIGELFF. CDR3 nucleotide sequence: TGTGCCAGCAGGGAGACTAGCGGGAGACGTATCGGGGAGCTGTTTTTT.

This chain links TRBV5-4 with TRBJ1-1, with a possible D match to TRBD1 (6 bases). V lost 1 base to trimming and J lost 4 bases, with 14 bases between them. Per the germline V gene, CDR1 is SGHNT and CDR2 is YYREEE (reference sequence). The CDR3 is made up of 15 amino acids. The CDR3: CASSLSGEGGTEAFF. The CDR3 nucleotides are TGTGCCAGCAGCTTGAGTGGTGAGGGGGGCACTGAAGCTTTCTTT. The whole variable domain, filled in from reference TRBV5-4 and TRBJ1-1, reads ETGVTQSPTHLIKTRGQQVTLRCSSQSGHNTVSWYQQALGQGPQFIFQYYREEENGRGNFPPRFSGLQFPNYSSELNVNALELDDSALYLCASSLSGEGGTEAFFGQGTRLTVV.

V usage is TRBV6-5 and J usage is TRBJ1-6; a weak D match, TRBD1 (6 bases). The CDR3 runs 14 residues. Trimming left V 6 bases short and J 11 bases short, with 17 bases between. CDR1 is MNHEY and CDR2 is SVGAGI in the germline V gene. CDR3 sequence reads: CASRLGTPKTPLHF. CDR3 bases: TGTGCCAGCAGACTTGGGACACCTAAGACACCCCTCCACTTT.

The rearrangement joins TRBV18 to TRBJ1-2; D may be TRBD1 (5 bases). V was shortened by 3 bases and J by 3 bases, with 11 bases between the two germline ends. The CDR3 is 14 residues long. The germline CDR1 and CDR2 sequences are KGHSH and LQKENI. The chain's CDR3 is CASSPPGEDYGYTF. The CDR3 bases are TGTGCCAGCTCACCCCCGGGGGAAGACTATGGCTACACCTTC.